The 30 T cell receptor beta chains below were found in one sample sequenced in a study of CD8+ T cells in alopecia areata. Extraction and reverse transcription of RNA yielded cDNA as the sequencing template. Data came from immunoSEQ multiplex PCR; TCRdb stores just in-frame clones and leaves some out. The profile shows over 150,000 clones, about 63% of them singletons. The input for sequencing was CD4+ T cells sorted from blood, taken at week 0. These receptors came from a human donor with alopecia areata.

V and J are TRBV5-1 and TRBJ1-2; D gene ambiguous. V lost 0 bases, J lost 2 bases, and 5 bases lay in between. Germline CDR1 and CDR2: SGHRS and YFSETQ. The CDR3 spans 13 residues. The CDR3 region has the DNA TGCGCCAGCAGCTTGGATCCAAACTATGGCTACACCTTC. The encoded protein is CASSLDPNYGYTF.

There are a few counts of this clone. The rearrangement uses TRBV27 and TRBJ1-2; D gene unclear. Germline assignment: CDR1 MNHEY and CDR2 SMNVEV (reference sequence). The length of the CDR3 is 17 residues. V lost 2 bases to trimming and J lost 8 bases, with 24 bases between them. The CDR3 protein is CASSLTAATLPSGGYTF. The CDR3 nucleotides read TGTGCCAGCAGTTTAACGGCCGCAACCCTCCCGTCCGGAGGCTACACCTTC.

Of note for this clone: Other nucleotide sequences from this sample produce the same CDR3. The rearrangement uses TRBV18 and TRBJ1-5, with a tentative D call TRBD1 (5 bases). Germline CDR1 KGHSH, CDR2 LQKENI. V was cut by 3 bases and J by 1 base, with 10 bases left in between. The CDR3 has 15 amino acids. CDR3 residues: CASSPSGGSNQPQHF. The CDR3 DNA reads TGTGCCAGCTCACCGTCGGGGGGGAGCAATCAGCCCCAGCATTTT.

The chain combines TRBV5-1 with TRBJ1-5; D is uncertain. The germline gives CDR1 SGHRS, CDR2 YFSETQ. The CDR3 is 15 amino acids. With 0 bases removed from V and 2 bases from J, the gap between germline ends came to 9 bases. The CDR3 is CASSLGGEGNQPQHF. In DNA, the CDR3 is TGCGCCAGCAGCTTGGGGGGAGAGGGCAATCAGCCCCAGCATTTT.

This chain joins TRBV30 and TRBJ2-5; 7 nucleotides line up with TRBD2. V dropped 0 bases and J dropped 4; count of bases not matched to a gene: 8. The CDR3 totals 15 residues. The germline gives CDR1 GTSNPN, CDR2 SVGIG (reference sequence). The CDR3 is CAWSVSTGGGETQYF. In DNA, the CDR3 is TGTGCCTGGAGTGTGTCAACGGGGGGAGGAGAGACCCAGTACTTC.

V and J are TRBV5-8 and TRBJ1-6; D is uncertain. The CDR3 is 15 amino acids. Germline V gene data show CDR1 as SGHTS and CDR2 as YDEGEE. V was cut by 4 bases and J by 7 bases, with 15 bases left in between. The CDR3 here is CASSPEGRSNSPLHF. CDR3 in DNA: TGTGCCAGCAGCCCCGAAGGGAGATCCAATTCACCCCTCCACTTT.

The chain couples TRBV5-6 to TRBJ2-5, with 7 bases aligning to TRBD2. V was pared by 4 bases and J by 1 base, with 7 bases of the junction left unmatched. CDR1 and CDR2 (germline): SGHDT, YYEEEE. The CDR3 runs to 15 residues. The CDR3 region is CASSPSGASQETQYF. DNA of the CDR3: TGTGCCAGCAGCCCGAGCGGGGCTAGCCAAGAGACCCAGTACTTC. Full variable domain (outside the CDR3, taken from reference TRBV5-6 and TRBJ2-5): DAGVTQSPTHLIKTRGQQVTLRCSPKSGHDTVSWYQQALGQGPQFIFQYYEEEERQRGNFPDRFSGHQFPNYSSELNVNALLLGDSALYLCASSPSGASQETQYFGPGTRLLVL.

The rearrangement joins TRBV29-1 to TRBJ1-4; no firm D call. Trimming left V 5 bases short and J 5 bases short, with 12 bases between. CDR1 and CDR2 from the germline V gene are SQVTM and ANQGSEA. This CDR3 spans 13 amino acids. CDR3 protein: CSVTRGLNEKLFF. CDR3 coding DNA: TGCAGCGTTACTCGTGGTTTGAATGAAAAACTGTTTTTT.

V is TRBV5-1 and J is TRBJ2-5, with TRBD2 matching 10 bases. With V trimmed by 2 bases and J by 5 bases, 12 bases remained unmatched. This CDR3 region has 17 residues. CDR1 and CDR2 from the germline V gene are SGHRS and YFSETQ. CDR3 amino acids: CASSFGVAGGSEETQYF. DNA of the CDR3: TGCGCCAGCAGCTTTGGTGTAGCGGGGGGATCAGAGGAGACCCAGTACTTC.

The table lists this clone with a few counts. The CDR3 loop is CSVGGNEKLFF. The DNA of the CDR3 is TGCAGTGTAGGGGGGAATGAAAAACTGTTTTTT. The chain has TRBV20-1 and TRBJ1-4, with D possibly being TRBD1 (6 bases). V was trimmed by 7 bases and J by 5 bases, leaving 8 bases between them. This CDR3 region has 11 residues. Looked up from germline, CDR1 is DFQATT and CDR2 is SNEGSKA (reference sequence).

This clone was picked up a small number of times. The V gene is TRBV6-6, the J gene TRBJ2-1; no clear D gene. This CDR3 region has 13 residues. Looked up from germline, CDR1 is MNHNY and CDR2 is SVGAGI (reference sequence). The V and J ends lost 2 bases and 2 bases respectively, with 4 bases between them. CDR3 protein: CASSYTAYNEQFF. In DNA form, the CDR3 reads TGTGCCAGCAGTTACACCGCCTACAATGAGCAGTTCTTC.

This clone was picked up a small number of times. The V call is TRBV29-1, the J call TRBJ1-5; D gene ambiguous. Germline values: CDR1 SQVTM, CDR2 ANQGSEA. V was trimmed by 5 bases and J by 6 bases, leaving 26 bases between them. The CDR3 length is 17 residues. The CDR3 region is CSVCRSQWTSSCQPQHF. The CDR3 DNA is TGCAGCGTTTGTCGGTCCCAGTGGACTAGCAGCTGTCAGCCCCAGCATTTT.

The V call is TRBV29-1, the J call TRBJ1-3, with D tentatively TRBD1 (6 bases). CDR3 length: 13 amino acids. Between the trimmed V and J ends, which lost 4 bases and 4 bases, there was a span of 11 bases. CDR1 is SQVTM and CDR2 is ANQGSEA in the germline V gene. This CDR3 is CSVVGGGGNTIYF. The CDR3 nucleotides are TGCAGCGTTGTAGGAGGGGGAGGAAACACCATATATTTT.

This clone was found a few times. The V call is TRBV5-1, the J call TRBJ2-5, with no clear D. Germline CDR1 SGHRS, CDR2 YFSETQ. The CDR3 is made up of 14 amino acids. Trimming cost V 0 bases and J 4 bases, with 10 bases left between them. The CDR3 DNA is TGCGCCAGCAGCTTGGTTGGTATCGGAGAGACCCAGTACTTC. Translation gives CASSLVGIGETQYF.

This clone was observed a few times. The V gene is TRBV19, the J gene TRBJ2-1; maybe TRBD1 (6 bases). Germline V gene sequence: CDR1 LNHDA, CDR2 SQIVND (reference sequence). Trimming left V 5 bases short and J 10 bases short, with 9 bases between. The CDR3 has 11 residues. The CDR3 DNA follows: TGTGCCAGTAGTTTCGACAGGGAGCAGTTCTTC. Encoded protein: CASSFDREQFF. The variable domain in full, completed from reference TRBV19 and TRBJ2-1, reads DGGITQSPKYLFRKEGQNVTLSCEQNLNHDAMYWYRQDPGQGLRLIYYSQIVNDFQKGDIAEGYSVSREKKESFPLTVTSAQKNPTAFYLCASSFDREQFFGPGTRLTVL.

J is TRBJ1-1 and V is TRBV30; 8 bases line up with TRBD1. V trimming: 3 bases; J trimming: 0 bases; junction bases outside the gene matches: 6. CDR1 GTSNPN and CDR2 SVGIG come from the germline V gene (reference sequence). This CDR3 region has 15 residues. Here the CDR3 reads CAWRQPGGVNTEAFF. In DNA form, the CDR3 reads TGTGCCTGGAGACAACCAGGGGGCGTGAACACTGAAGCTTTCTTT.

The V gene is TRBV6-5, the J gene TRBJ2-2; D may be TRBD1 (5 bases). Germline V gene lookup returns CDR1 MNHEY and CDR2 SVGAGI. The CDR3 is 11 residues long. Trimming took 10 bases from V and 6 from J, leaving 9 bases between them. CDR3 protein: CATQGSGELFF. As DNA, the CDR3 is TGTGCCACCCAGGGTTCCGGGGAGCTGTTTTTT.

This clone was found a few times. This chain uses TRBV19 with TRBJ1-5; 8 nucleotides agree with TRBD1. Looked up from germline, CDR1 is LNHDA and CDR2 is SQIVND (reference sequence). J was trimmed by 6 bases and V by 4 bases; bases with no gene match: 11. CDR3 length: 16 residues. CDR3 residues: CASSTEGTGFFQPQHF. The CDR3 DNA reads TGTGCCAGTAGTACCGAAGGGACAGGTTTCTTTCAGCCCCAGCATTTT.

The CDR3, as DNA: TGTGCCTGGAGCTACCAAGGCCACTCTGGAAACACCATATATTTT. Translation: CAWSYQGHSGNTIYF. The chain carries TRBV30 and TRBJ1-3, with unresolved D. V lost 3 bases and J lost 0, with 12 bases in between. The germline CDR1 and CDR2 sequences are GTSNPN and SVGIG (reference sequence). This CDR3 contains 15 residues. The full variable domain, with the rest looked up from reference TRBV30 and TRBJ1-3, is SQTIHQWPATLVQPVGSPLSLECTVEGTSNPNLYWYRQAAGRGLQLLFYSVGIGQISSEVPQNLSASRPQDRQFILSSKKLLLSDSGFYLCAWSYQGHSGNTIYFGEGSWLTVV.

The gene calls are TRBV29-1 and TRBJ2-7, with a possible D match to TRBD2 (6 bases). The germline gives CDR1 SQVTM, CDR2 ANQGSEA. This CDR3 contains 15 residues. V was trimmed by 7 bases and J by 4 bases, leaving 23 bases between them. The CDR3 coding sequence is TGCAGCGCCCTCGGGGGAAAGGACGCCGCGTACGAGCAGTACTTC. Its translation: CSALGGKDAAYEQYF.

There are a few counts of this clone. The genes are TRBV29-1 and TRBJ2-7; D perhaps matches TRBD2 (7 bases). The CDR3 is 13 amino acids. Per germline, CDR1 SQVTM and CDR2 ANQGSEA. Trimming took 7 bases from V and 3 from J, leaving 16 bases between them. The CDR3 loop reads CSGGGSTGYEQYF. CDR3 DNA: TGCAGCGGGGGAGGGTCGACAGGCTACGAGCAGTACTTC.

This clone was detected a few times. The chain carries TRBV5-4 and TRBJ2-6; D gene uncertain. Germline V CDR1 and CDR2: SGHNT, YYREEE (reference sequence). This CDR3 is built from 15 residues. Trimming removed 0 bases at V and 2 bases at J, with 6 bases between. As DNA, the CDR3 is TGTGCCAGCAGCTTGGGGGCACCTGGGGCCAACGTCCTGACTTTC. Translation gives CASSLGAPGANVLTF.

The sample holds one count of this clone. The V and J genes are TRBV5-6 and TRBJ2-4, with 7 bases that match TRBD1. This CDR3 is 14 amino acids long. Trimming cost V 0 bases and J 9 bases; bases outside gene matches: 6. The germline gives CDR1 SGHDT, CDR2 YYEEEE. Written as DNA, the CDR3 is TGTGCCAGCAGCTTGGCGACAGGGCAAGGCATTCAGTACTTC. Protein sequence: CASSLATGQGIQYF.

The genes are TRBV27 and TRBJ2-5; D possibly matches TRBD1 or TRBD2 (5 bases each). Looked up from germline, CDR1 is MNHEY and CDR2 is SMNVEV (reference sequence). The CDR3 totals 14 residues. The V gene lost 6 bases and the J gene lost 4 bases, with 15 bases spanning the gap. This CDR3 is CASSRDGRGETQYF. The CDR3 DNA reads as TGTGCCAGCAGCCGGGACGGGCGAGGAGAGACCCAGTACTTC.

The rearrangement uses TRBV30 and TRBJ2-4; D is unclear. The germline V and J ends were trimmed by 0 bases and 0 bases, with 12 bases remaining between them. Germline-derived CDR1 and CDR2 are GTSNPN and SVGIG (reference sequence). The CDR3 is 16 amino acids. CDR3 region: CAWSVSERLAKNIQYF. The CDR3 region has the DNA TGTGCCTGGAGTGTAAGCGAACGTCTAGCCAAAAACATTCAGTACTTC.

On this clone: Different DNA sequences within this sample yield the same CDR3. The chain links TRBV7-8 to TRBJ2-2, with a possible D match to TRBD2 (5 bases). Between the trimmed V and J ends, which lost 1 base and 5 bases, there was a span of 14 bases. This CDR3 has 16 amino acids. Looked up from germline, CDR1 is SGHVS and CDR2 is FQNEAQ. The CDR3 DNA reads TGTGCCAGCAGCTTAGTCCTCTTTCCGGGGACCGGGGAGCTGTTTTTT. It specifies CASSLVLFPGTGELFF.

This clone occurred once. This sequence joins TRBV7-9 and TRBJ1-5; maybe TRBD1 (5 bases). This CDR3 comprises 14 residues. V shed 0 bases and J shed 4 bases, with 7 bases lying between them. Looked up from germline, CDR1 is SEHNR and CDR2 is FQNEAQ (reference sequence). CDR3 sequence reads: CASSLAGVNQPQHF. For the CDR3, the DNA is TGTGCCAGCAGCTTAGCGGGGGTAAATCAGCCCCAGCATTTT.

This rearrangement joins TRBV4-1 to TRBJ2-5, with D maybe TRBD1 (5 bases). Germline V CDR1 and CDR2: MGHRA, YSYEKL. The CDR3 consists of 14 residues. V lost 0 bases and J 5 bases, leaving 10 bases between the germline ends. The CDR3 DNA reads TGCGCCAGCAGCCAAGAAAAATCAGGGGAGACCCAGTACTTC. It specifies CASSQEKSGETQYF.

This clone was counted a few times. J is TRBJ1-4 and V is TRBV29-1; tentatively, D is TRBD1 (5 bases). The ends were cut back, 6 bases at V and 0 bases at J, with 8 bases in the middle. The CDR3 consists of 13 residues. Germline loops: CDR1 SQVTM, CDR2 ANQGSEA. CDR3 bases: TGCAGCGTCCGACAGCCAACTAATGAAAAACTGTTTTTT. It encodes CSVRQPTNEKLFF.

The V call is TRBV9, the J call TRBJ1-1; D remains unclear. In germline, CDR1 is SGDLS, CDR2 YYNGEE. CDR3 length equals 12 residues. V was shortened by 2 bases and J by 4 bases, with 6 bases between the two germline ends. Written as DNA, the CDR3 is TGTGCCAGCAGCGTTAGCGCCACTGAAGCTTTCTTT. It specifies CASSVSATEAFF.